The rows below give T cell receptor beta chains drawn from one sample of a study of blood T cell repertoires in COVID-19. The repertoire was sequenced with immunoSEQ multiplex PCR; TCRdb's copy has only in-frame clones and lacks some. The table lists some 240,000 clones, 75% to 90% of them singletons. Sequenced sample: peripheral blood. These receptors were obtained from a man between 60 and 75 years old who had recovered from COVID-19. CDR3s include the opening cysteine and the closing phenylalanine or tryptophan. The order of the fields is CDR3 length, J gene, D gene, V gene, clone size, CDR3 protein, CDR3 DNA. The D gene is left open where the match is weak. Not all rows give a size; the values are once, few, many and, for expanded clones, a class.

>15|TRBJ2-5|TRBD1|TRBV7-9|.
CASSSRTGGGETQYF
TGTGCCAGCAGCTCCCGGACAGGGGGCGGAGAGACCCAGTACTTC
>13|TRBJ1-2|.|TRBV5-1|.
CASSLAVGAGYTF
TGCGCCAGCAGCTTGGCTGTAGGGGCGGGCTACACCTTC
>14|TRBJ2-7|.|TRBV27|.
CASSQRDIAYEQYF
TGTGCCAGCAGTCAAAGGGACATAGCCTACGAGCAGTACTTC
>15|TRBJ1-6|.|TRBV19|.
CASSITGILTSPLHF
TGTGCCAGTAGTATAACAGGGATTCTAACCTCACCCCTCCACTTT
>14|TRBJ1-1|.|TRBV19|once
CASSIFAGETEAFF
TGTGCCAGTAGTATCTTTGCGGGCGAGACTGAAGCTTTCTTT
>15|TRBJ2-7|TRBD1|TRBV6-5|.
CASSRIPGQGGEQYF
TGTGCCAGCTCGAGAATACCGGGACAGGGGGGTGAGCAGTACTTC
>14|TRBJ1-1|.|TRBV5-1|.
CASSSTGKNGEAFF
TGCGCCAGCAGCTCAACCGGGAAAAATGGTGAAGCTTTCTTT
>17|TRBJ2-7|.|TRBV15|.
CATSRDLGGDGTYEQYF
TGTGCCACCAGCAGAGATCTAGGGGGAGATGGTACCTACGAGCAGTACTTC
>16|TRBJ1-3|TRBD1|TRBV6-6|.
CASSYSTGEYGNTIYF
TGTGCCAGCAGTTACTCGACAGGGGAGTACGGAAACACCATATATTTT
>15|TRBJ2-1|.|TRBV11-3|.
CASSVRGASYNEQFF
TGTGCCAGCAGCGTACGGGGGGCCTCCTACAATGAGCAGTTCTTC
>15|TRBJ1-2|.|TRBV6-4|.
CALPEEGRSGYGYTF
TGTGCCCTCCCAGAGGAGGGCAGGAGTGGCTATGGCTACACCTTC
>13|TRBJ1-5|.|TRBV12-3/TRBV12-4|.
CASSLQGNQPQHF
TGTGCCAGCAGTTTACAGGGGAATCAGCCCCAGCATTTT
>15|TRBJ2-7|TRBD2|TRBV6-5|.
CASSLTGTSLGEQYF
TGTGCCAGCAGTTTAACCGGGACTAGTCTGGGCGAGCAGTACTTC
>14|TRBJ2-3|.|TRBV5-1|.
CASSLTSRADTQYF
TGCGCCAGCAGCTTGACTAGTCGGGCAGATACGCAGTATTTT
>15|TRBJ2-1|.|TRBV24-1|.
CATSDPQDNYNEQFF
TGTGCCACCAGTGACCCCCAGGACAATTACAATGAGCAGTTCTTC
>12|TRBJ2-2|.|TRBV11-3|.
CASSPVAGELFF
TGTGCCAGCAGCCCTGTCGCCGGGGAGCTGTTTTTT
>15|TRBJ1-2|TRBD1|TRBV27|.
CASRSSGQGNYGYTF
TGTGCCAGCAGATCATCTGGACAGGGGAACTATGGCTACACCTTC
>15|TRBJ2-3|.|TRBV5-1|.
CASSLGGSSTDTQYF
TGCGCCAGCAGCTTGGGCGGTTCTAGCACAGATACGCAGTATTTT
>14|TRBJ2-3|.|TRBV4-1|.
CASSHDRVTDTQYF
TGCGCCAGCAGCCATGACCGGGTAACAGATACGCAGTATTTT
>13|TRBJ2-3|.|TRBV27|.
CATSRLPLDTQYF
TGTGCCACTTCGAGACTCCCCCTGGATACGCAGTATTTT